These T cell receptor beta chains were read from a single sample in a study of CD8 T cells in Susac syndrome. In TCRdb, the immunoSEQ multiplex PCR reads were re-called with MiXCR into one record per CDR3 protein. The data contain about 290,000 distinct CDR3 sequences, roughly 85% of them seen just once; the ten biggest clones take up 0.21%. Sequenced input: CD8+ T cells from PBMCs. The receptor source for this set is a human donor with multiple sclerosis. Each CDR3 is given with its conserved first and last residue. D genes are given only for firm matches. Clone size is not always given. Where it is, it says once, few, many or a class for expanded clones.

cdr3_nt: TGCGCCAGCAGCTTGCCAGGGGGCGCGGAAGGCTACACCTTC; cdr3_aa: CASSLPGGAEGYTF; clone_size: NA; d_call: TRBD1; j_call: TRBJ1-2; v_call: TRBV5-1
cdr3_nt: TGTGCCAGCAGTGAATTCGCCACCGGGACTCTCACCGGGGAGCTGTTTTTT; cdr3_aa: CASSEFATGTLTGELFF; clone_size: NA; d_call: NA; j_call: TRBJ2-2; v_call: TRBV2
cdr3_nt: TGTGCCTGGAGTGTGGCTCTTTACGAGCAGTACTTC; cdr3_aa: CAWSVALYEQYF; clone_size: few; d_call: NA; j_call: TRBJ2-7; v_call: TRBV30
cdr3_nt: TGTGCCTGGCTAGCAAAGAGCCTCGCAGAAGGAAACACCATATATTTT; cdr3_aa: CAWLAKSLAEGNTIYF; clone_size: once; d_call: NA; j_call: TRBJ1-3; v_call: TRBV30
cdr3_nt: TGTGCCACCCGGGACAGGGATGACACCGGGGAGCTGTTTTTT; cdr3_aa: CATRDRDDTGELFF; clone_size: NA; d_call: TRBD1; j_call: TRBJ2-2; v_call: TRBV24-1
cdr3_nt: TGTGCCAGCAGCTTCACGACAGGGTGGAGCGAGCAGTACTTC; cdr3_aa: CASSFTTGWSEQYF; clone_size: NA; d_call: TRBD1; j_call: TRBJ2-7; v_call: TRBV7-9
cdr3_nt: TGCGCCAGCAGCCTAGGGACAGGGGGAAGTTACGAGCAGTACTTC; cdr3_aa: CASSLGTGGSYEQYF; clone_size: few; d_call: TRBD1; j_call: TRBJ2-7; v_call: TRBV5-4
cdr3_nt: TGCGCCAGCGCCCCAATCTTCTACGAGCAGTACTTC; cdr3_aa: CASAPIFYEQYF; clone_size: few; d_call: NA; j_call: TRBJ2-7; v_call: TRBV23-1
cdr3_nt: TGTGCCAGCAGTTTATCCGGGTTTAACACCGGGGAGCTGTTTTTT; cdr3_aa: CASSLSGFNTGELFF; clone_size: once; d_call: NA; j_call: TRBJ2-2; v_call: TRBV28
cdr3_nt: TGTGCCAGCAGCGCCCCACGGGGGGGCACCGGGGAGCTGTTTTTT; cdr3_aa: CASSAPRGGTGELFF; clone_size: NA; d_call: TRBD2; j_call: TRBJ2-2; v_call: TRBV9
cdr3_nt: TGTGCCAGCTGGCGGTGGGACAATGAGCAGTTCTTC; cdr3_aa: CASWRWDNEQFF; clone_size: NA; d_call: NA; j_call: TRBJ2-1; v_call: TRBV2
cdr3_nt: TGTGCCAGTAAGGCCCTGTACGGAGGCTACACCTTC; cdr3_aa: CASKALYGGYTF; clone_size: NA; d_call: NA; j_call: TRBJ1-2; v_call: TRBV28
cdr3_nt: TGTGCCAGCAGTTTTCGGGGGTACCAAGAGACCCAGTACTTC; cdr3_aa: CASSFRGYQETQYF; clone_size: NA; d_call: NA; j_call: TRBJ2-5; v_call: TRBV27
cdr3_nt: TGTGCCAGCAGTTTATATGACCTCCGGGACAGCCCTTACGAGCAGTACTTC; cdr3_aa: CASSLYDLRDSPYEQYF; clone_size: NA; d_call: TRBD1; j_call: TRBJ2-7; v_call: TRBV27
cdr3_nt: TGTGCCAGTAGTATAGGGGCTAGCGGATACGAGCAGTACTTC; cdr3_aa: CASSIGASGYEQYF; clone_size: NA; d_call: TRBD2; j_call: TRBJ2-7; v_call: TRBV19
cdr3_nt: TGTGCCAGCAGCTTAATCCTTACAGAAGGAAACACCATATATTTT; cdr3_aa: CASSLILTEGNTIYF; clone_size: NA; d_call: NA; j_call: TRBJ1-3; v_call: TRBV7-9
cdr3_nt: TGCGCCAGCAACCAAGAGGACGGAGCTAGCGAGCAGTACTTC; cdr3_aa: CASNQEDGASEQYF; clone_size: NA; d_call: NA; j_call: TRBJ2-7; v_call: TRBV4-3
cdr3_nt: TGTGCCAGCACTCGGGGGGCTGGGGCCAACGTCCTGACTTTC; cdr3_aa: CASTRGAGANVLTF; clone_size: NA; d_call: TRBD2; j_call: TRBJ2-6; v_call: TRBV12-3/TRBV12-4
cdr3_nt: TGTGCAAGTCGCTTAGAGGGCGGGTCCTACGAGCAGTACTTC; cdr3_aa: CASRLEGGSYEQYF; clone_size: NA; d_call: NA; j_call: TRBJ2-7; v_call: TRBV12-2
cdr3_nt: TGTGCCAGCAGGGGACTAGCGGGAGAAGCGACCCAGTACTTC; cdr3_aa: CASRGLAGEATQYF; clone_size: NA; d_call: TRBD2; j_call: TRBJ2-5; v_call: TRBV27
cdr3_nt: TGTGCCAGCAGTTACCTCCCCCCAGATACGCAGTATTTT; cdr3_aa: CASSYLPPDTQYF; clone_size: NA; d_call: NA; j_call: TRBJ2-3; v_call: TRBV6-2/TRBV6-3
cdr3_nt: TGTGCCAGCAGTTCGACGCTGACCGAGACTCCCACCTACGAGCAGTACTTC; cdr3_aa: CASSSTLTETPTYEQYF; clone_size: few; d_call: NA; j_call: TRBJ2-7; v_call: TRBV7-9
cdr3_nt: TGTGCCAGCAGCTTGCTAGACGGAGGAATGACCGGGGAGCTGTTTTTT; cdr3_aa: CASSLLDGGMTGELFF; clone_size: few; d_call: NA; j_call: TRBJ2-2; v_call: TRBV5-4
cdr3_nt: TGTGCCAGCAGCAACAATCCCGGGCGCCCCAACACTGAAGCTTTCTTT; cdr3_aa: CASSNNPGRPNTEAFF; clone_size: NA; d_call: NA; j_call: TRBJ1-1; v_call: TRBV7-3
cdr3_nt: TGTGCCAGCAGTGTGGACGGAAACACCATATATTTT; cdr3_aa: CASSVDGNTIYF; clone_size: once; d_call: NA; j_call: TRBJ1-3; v_call: TRBV28
cdr3_nt: TGTGCCAGCAGCTCGACAGGGGGCGCAATCCTTGGCTACACCTTC; cdr3_aa: CASSSTGGAILGYTF; clone_size: NA; d_call: TRBD1; j_call: TRBJ1-2; v_call: TRBV7-9
cdr3_nt: TGTGCCAGCAGCGGGACAGCTCACCCGTCTGGAAACACCATATATTTT; cdr3_aa: CASSGTAHPSGNTIYF; clone_size: NA; d_call: TRBD1; j_call: TRBJ1-3; v_call: TRBV7-9
cdr3_nt: TGTGCCAGCAGCGCCCTAGGTACCGGGGAGCTGTTTTTT; cdr3_aa: CASSALGTGELFF; clone_size: NA; d_call: NA; j_call: TRBJ2-2; v_call: TRBV7-7
cdr3_nt: TGTGCCAGCCTTTTGGTGGATACGCAGTATTTT; cdr3_aa: CASLLVDTQYF; clone_size: NA; d_call: NA; j_call: TRBJ2-3; v_call: TRBV2
cdr3_nt: TGTGCCAGCAGCCCATCCATAATTAGCGGGGCACTATCTGGGGCCAACGTCCTGACTTTC; cdr3_aa: CASSPSIISGALSGANVLTF; clone_size: NA; d_call: TRBD2; j_call: TRBJ2-6; v_call: TRBV11-1
cdr3_nt: TGTGCCAGCAGCCTATCAACAGGGAGCTCCTACGAGCAGTACTTC; cdr3_aa: CASSLSTGSSYEQYF; clone_size: few; d_call: NA; j_call: TRBJ2-7; v_call: TRBV14
cdr3_nt: TGCGCCAGCAGCCCTAGGACTAGCGGGACGGGCACAGATACGCAGTATTTT; cdr3_aa: CASSPRTSGTGTDTQYF; clone_size: few; d_call: TRBD2; j_call: TRBJ2-3; v_call: TRBV5-1
cdr3_nt: TGCAGCGTTGATGGGGTGAGGGGGAACACTGAAGCTTTCTTT; cdr3_aa: CSVDGVRGNTEAFF; clone_size: once; d_call: NA; j_call: TRBJ1-1; v_call: TRBV29-1
cdr3_nt: TGTGCCAGCAGCGACCGGACAGGGGGCCACACTGAAGCTTTCTTT; cdr3_aa: CASSDRTGGHTEAFF; clone_size: NA; d_call: TRBD1; j_call: TRBJ1-1; v_call: TRBV5-6
cdr3_nt: TGTGCCACCAGTGAACCGGGGGGACACGGGGAGCTGTTTTTT; cdr3_aa: CATSEPGGHGELFF; clone_size: NA; d_call: NA; j_call: TRBJ2-2; v_call: TRBV24-1
cdr3_nt: TGTGCCAGTAGTGCCATCACTAGCGGGAGTCAGAATGAGCAGTTCTTC; cdr3_aa: CASSAITSGSQNEQFF; clone_size: NA; d_call: TRBD2; j_call: TRBJ2-1; v_call: TRBV19
cdr3_nt: TGTGCCAGCAGCTCAGGGACAGCTATATATACGCAGTATTTT; cdr3_aa: CASSSGTAIYTQYF; clone_size: few; d_call: TRBD1; j_call: TRBJ2-3; v_call: TRBV5-6
cdr3_nt: TGCAGTGCTAGAGATCTGACAGGGGGTGCCTACGAGCAGTACTTC; cdr3_aa: CSARDLTGGAYEQYF; clone_size: NA; d_call: TRBD1; j_call: TRBJ2-7; v_call: TRBV20-1
cdr3_nt: TGTGCCAGCCAGGGGGGAAACAATTACGAGCAGTACTTC; cdr3_aa: CASQGGNNYEQYF; clone_size: NA; d_call: NA; j_call: TRBJ2-7; v_call: TRBV7-8
cdr3_nt: TGCGCCAGCAGTCAGCAAGCGGTCAGAGGAGGGGGCGAGACCCAGTACTTC; cdr3_aa: CASSQQAVRGGGETQYF; clone_size: once; d_call: NA; j_call: TRBJ2-5; v_call: TRBV23-1
cdr3_nt: TGTGCCAGCAGCTATGGGACAGGGGGGAAAGAGCTAGCGGGAGTCTCTGGGGCCAACGTCCTGACTTTC; cdr3_aa: CASSYGTGGKELAGVSGANVLTF; clone_size: few; d_call: NA; j_call: TRBJ2-6; v_call: TRBV5-6
cdr3_nt: TGTGCCAGCAGCTCGGAGGGGGGCGGCGAGCAGTACTTC; cdr3_aa: CASSSEGGGEQYF; clone_size: NA; d_call: NA; j_call: TRBJ2-7; v_call: TRBV5-4
cdr3_nt: TGTGCCAGCAGTTTCCGCTTAGCGGGGGACTACGAGCAGTACTTC; cdr3_aa: CASSFRLAGDYEQYF; clone_size: NA; d_call: TRBD2; j_call: TRBJ2-7; v_call: TRBV6-5
cdr3_nt: TGCGCCAGCAGCCAAGGGGGCGGTCCCAATGAGCAGTTCTTC; cdr3_aa: CASSQGGGPNEQFF; clone_size: NA; d_call: NA; j_call: TRBJ2-1; v_call: TRBV4-1
cdr3_nt: TGCGCCAGCAGTATACAGGGCTTTGATGGCGGGGAGCTGTTTTTT; cdr3_aa: CASSIQGFDGGELFF; clone_size: NA; d_call: NA; j_call: TRBJ2-2; v_call: TRBV4-3